This T cell receptor (beta chain) was found in a study of immune heterogeneity within non-small cell lung tumors. The CDR3 contains 14 residues. Per the germline V gene, CDR1 is LNHDA and CDR2 is SQIVND (reference sequence). Amplification of the TCR beta CDR3 was achieved through multiplex PCR with 32 V and 13 J primers. TCRdb used MiXCR to reprocess the multiplex PCR reads, holding one entry per CDR3 protein. The sample holds tens of thousands of distinct CDR3 sequences; 25% to 30% are singletons and the top ten take 3.7%. Template came from bulk tumor genomic DNA, at 600 ng per sample. From each primary tumor, several far-apart biopsies were obtained during surgery. These patients got curative surgery after being newly diagnosed with untreated non-small cell lung cancer. A remark on this clonotype: One end of the junction does not line up with germline, which may come from a read error.

This clonotype originated in a man in his forties with non-small cell lung cancer. The chain is built from TRBV19 and TRBJ2-1, with D perhaps TRBD2 (6 bases). The sequenced sample consisted of lung tumor tissue. The CDR3 DNA follows: TGTGACAGTAAGCCGGGACTGGATAACAATGAGCAGTTCTTC. Encoded protein: CDSKPGLDNNEQFF. Supplemented by reference TRBV19 and TRBJ2-1, the full variable domain reads DGGITQSPKYLFRKEGQNVTLSCEQNLNHDAMYWYRQDPGQGLRLIYYSQIVNDFQKGDIAEGYSVSREKKESFPLTVTSAQKNPTAFYLCDSKPGLDNNEQFFGPGTRLTVL.